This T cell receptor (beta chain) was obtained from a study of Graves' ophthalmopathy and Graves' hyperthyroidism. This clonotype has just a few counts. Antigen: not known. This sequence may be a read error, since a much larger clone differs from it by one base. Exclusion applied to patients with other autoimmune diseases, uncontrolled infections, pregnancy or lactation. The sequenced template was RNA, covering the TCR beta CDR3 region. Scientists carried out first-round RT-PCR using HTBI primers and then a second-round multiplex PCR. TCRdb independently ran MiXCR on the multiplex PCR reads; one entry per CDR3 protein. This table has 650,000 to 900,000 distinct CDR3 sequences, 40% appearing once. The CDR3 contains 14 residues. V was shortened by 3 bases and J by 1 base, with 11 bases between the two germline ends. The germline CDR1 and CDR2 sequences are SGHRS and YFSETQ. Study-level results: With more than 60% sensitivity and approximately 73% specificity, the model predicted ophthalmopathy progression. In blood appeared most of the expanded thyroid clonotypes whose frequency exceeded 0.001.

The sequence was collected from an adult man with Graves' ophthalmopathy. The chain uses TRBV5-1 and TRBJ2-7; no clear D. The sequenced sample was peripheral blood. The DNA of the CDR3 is TGCGCCAGCAGCTCCCACGAAAAGTCCTACGAGCAGTACTTC. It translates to CASSSHEKSYEQYF. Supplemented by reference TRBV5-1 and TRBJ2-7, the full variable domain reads KAGVTQTPRYLIKTRGQQVTLSCSPISGHRSVSWYQQTPGQGLQFLFEYFSETQRNKGNFPGRFSGRQFSNSRSEMNVSTLELGDSALYLCASSSHEKSYEQYFGPGTRLTVT.